The entry below gives a single T cell receptor (beta chain) sequence along with its context. CDR1 is LNHNV and CDR2 is YYDKDF in the germline V gene (reference sequence). CDR3 length: 15 amino acids. Trimming left V 5 bases short and J 3 bases short, with 17 bases between. The entry originates in a study of T cells after somatic rescue of genetic block. Measured with immunoSEQ multiplex PCR; TCRdb has only the in-frame clones, and not every one. The sample yields 70,000 or so clones, around 90% seen once. The sample was peripheral blood mononuclear cells (PBMCs). This chain connects TRBV15 to TRBJ2-7; D is perhaps TRBD1 or TRBD2 (5 bases each). This clonotype originated in a man aged 35 to 55. CDR3 sequence reads: CATSQYSSRGYEQYF. The CDR3, as DNA: TGTGCCACCAGCCAATATTCTTCGAGGGGCTACGAGCAGTACTTC.